This T cell receptor (beta chain) stems from a study of beta chain features in type 1 diabetes. The study, taken as a whole, reports: Small HLA sub-analyses could not settle whether HLA shapes TCRB rearrangement.

As every portion of the isolated RNA was reverse transcribed, the sequencing read expressed TCRB transcripts. Assay used: immunoSEQ multiplex PCR; TCRdb lists only in-frame clones, some missing. The data show 600,000 to 650,000 clones, with roughly 16% seen just once and about 0.086% held by the top ten. As for this clone: Its antigen remains unidentified.

V lost 6 bases to trimming and J lost 3 bases; unmatched junction nucleotides: 6. The CDR3 totals 15 residues. Germline V gene data show CDR1 as KGHSH and CDR2 as LQKENI. The J gene is TRBJ2-1, the V gene TRBV18; 9 nucleotides agree with TRBD2. The source material was naive CD4+ T cells from blood. The source is a young man in good health. CDR3 coding DNA: TGTGCCAGCTCGTCCTTGCGGGGGGGCTACAATGAGCAGTTCTTC. Translating it yields CASSSLRGGYNEQFF.